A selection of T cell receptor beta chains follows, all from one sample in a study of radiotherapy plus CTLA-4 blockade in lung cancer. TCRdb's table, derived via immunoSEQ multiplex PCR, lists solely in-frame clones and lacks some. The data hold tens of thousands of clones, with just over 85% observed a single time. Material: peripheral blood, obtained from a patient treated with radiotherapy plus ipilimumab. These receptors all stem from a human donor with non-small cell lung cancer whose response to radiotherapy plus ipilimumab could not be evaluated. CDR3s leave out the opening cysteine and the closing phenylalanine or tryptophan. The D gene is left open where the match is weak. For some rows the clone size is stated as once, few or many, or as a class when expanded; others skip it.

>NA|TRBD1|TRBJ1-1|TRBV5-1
ASSSRTGKNTEAF
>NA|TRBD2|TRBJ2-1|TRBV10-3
AISEASGRVRGYNEQF
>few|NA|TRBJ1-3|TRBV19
ASSMPPREIGNTIY
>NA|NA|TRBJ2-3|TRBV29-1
SVEDLPLAVDTQY
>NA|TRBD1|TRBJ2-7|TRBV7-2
ASSYIKGAPYEQY
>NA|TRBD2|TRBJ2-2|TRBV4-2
ASSLLAGGGTGELF
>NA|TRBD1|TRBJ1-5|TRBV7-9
ASSFGGQGYQPQH
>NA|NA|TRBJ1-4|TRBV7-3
ASSWGPEAGYEKLF
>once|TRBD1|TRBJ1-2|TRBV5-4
ASSRTGQIYGYT
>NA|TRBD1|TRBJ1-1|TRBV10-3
AISETMGQGEPAF
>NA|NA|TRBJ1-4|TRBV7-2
ASSFKEKLF
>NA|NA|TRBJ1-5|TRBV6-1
ASSENSGGDQPQH
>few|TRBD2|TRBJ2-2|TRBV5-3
ASSISGVVTGELF
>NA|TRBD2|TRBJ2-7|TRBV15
ATSRVIAGIYEQY
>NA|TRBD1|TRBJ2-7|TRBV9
ASSGGQGVPYEQY
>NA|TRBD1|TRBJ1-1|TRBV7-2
ASSLFLGQGNTEAF
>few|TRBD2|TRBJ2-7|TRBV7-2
ASSLTYGGGNEQY
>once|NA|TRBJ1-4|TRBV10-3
AISEAGINEKLF
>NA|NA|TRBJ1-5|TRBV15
ATAREGNQPQH
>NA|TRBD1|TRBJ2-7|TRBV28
ASRSGQPGEQY
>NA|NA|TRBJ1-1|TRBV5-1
ASSKQTEGTEAF
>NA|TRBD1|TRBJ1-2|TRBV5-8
ASSRDREEGYGYT
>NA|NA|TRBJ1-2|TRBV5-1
ASSPVGVGNYGYT
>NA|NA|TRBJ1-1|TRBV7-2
ASSLRQNTEAF
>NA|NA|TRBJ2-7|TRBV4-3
ASSQDSGQRYEQY
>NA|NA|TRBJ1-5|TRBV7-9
ASSPAGALNQPQH
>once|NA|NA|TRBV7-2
ASSLVPGDYEQY
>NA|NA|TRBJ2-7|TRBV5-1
ASSHGQTYEQY